The rows below give T cell receptor beta chains drawn from one sample of a study of healthy donors' naive CD4 and CD8 T cells. Each CDR3 protein is one row after TCRdb ran MiXCR on the reads. The sample holds 150,000 to 200,000 distinct CDR3 sequences; over 60% are singletons and the top ten take roughly 2.4%. The sequencing sample was made of naive CD4+ and CD8+ T cells sorted from blood, pooled from several donors. These receptors were collected from a pool of human donors in good health; the sample pools cells from several healthy donors. The conserved cysteine and the conserved F or W are not part of the CDR3 here.

TRBV27 | ASSRTTPWGEEQF
TRBV18 | ASSPPQGRSYEQY
TRBV5-4 | ASSLTQTGNYEQY
TRBV10-3 | AIRPGQGRKNTEAF
TRBV29-1 | SVGTGAGNIQY
TRBV29-1 | SVEGGTPYEQY
TRBV29-1 | SAKGLTGNEQF
TRBV4-2 | ASSQEGNRGLNTEAF
TRBV20-1 | SARRLAGIYEQY
TRBV5-1 | ASSNGTSGQPQH
TRBV27 | ATSINLRGYEQY
TRBV7-8 | ASSFSHEQY
TRBV27 | ASSLTGWAGELF
TRBV29-1 | SVTGPVDGEQY
TRBV5-1 | ASSVRDRSYNEQF
TRBV29-1 | SAHTGITEAF
TRBV29-1 | SQRQSTDTQY
TRBV5-6 | ASSLESSGMSYEQY
TRBV10-3 | AVELGPGNGYT
TRBV30 | AWGPGTSGREETQY
TRBV6-5 | ASTLDGGGKAF
TRBV7-6 | ASSLVIGKIRGEQY
TRBV6-5 | ASSYGQSQGENYEQY
TRBV6-2/TRBV6-3 | ASSTDRAYEQY
TRBV19 | ASSLRTSVGNEQF
TRBV20-1 | SASGSGQRASYNEQF
TRBV27 | ASSLSSVVPYGYT
TRBV29-1 | SVQPGANEQF
TRBV5-1 | ASSSRLAGAGELF
TRBV20-1 | SARLDNSYEQY
TRBV12-3/TRBV12-4 | ASSSKGRNARTDTQY
TRBV6-5 | ASSYSKGGTETQY
TRBV29-1 | SAVADNYGYT
TRBV5-5 | ASSLDLISGQRMSSGANVLT
TRBV12-3/TRBV12-4 | ASSSFRGPPGLF
TRBV27 | ASSPSGSSYEQY
TRBV27 | ASSLLAGAAHQETQY
TRBV19 | ASSILNGPSYNEQF
TRBV6-1 | ASIRLAGGLRNEQF
TRBV6-5 | ASSYSITGEQF
TRBV11-2 | ASSLEWMDNGSYEQY
TRBV6-1 | ASSTADRPVLEAF
TRBV24-1 | ATSAFGNEQY
TRBV29-1 | SVARTRGQPQH
TRBV19 | ASSNVANTGELF
TRBV19 | ASSTKGSATEAF
TRBV28 | ASSSFLGYSSYNEQF
TRBV19 | ASSPLGTHSNQPQH
TRBV24-1 | ATSDAGLAQYNEQF
TRBV19 | ASSRVLSSRRTHNEQF
TRBV19 | ASSIPSGGTDTQY
TRBV12-5 | ASGLAPVKVGSYEQY
TRBV19 | ASSIDLHPLGEQY
TRBV29-1 | SVDRTELLNTEAF
TRBV27 | ASGPGQGTIEAF